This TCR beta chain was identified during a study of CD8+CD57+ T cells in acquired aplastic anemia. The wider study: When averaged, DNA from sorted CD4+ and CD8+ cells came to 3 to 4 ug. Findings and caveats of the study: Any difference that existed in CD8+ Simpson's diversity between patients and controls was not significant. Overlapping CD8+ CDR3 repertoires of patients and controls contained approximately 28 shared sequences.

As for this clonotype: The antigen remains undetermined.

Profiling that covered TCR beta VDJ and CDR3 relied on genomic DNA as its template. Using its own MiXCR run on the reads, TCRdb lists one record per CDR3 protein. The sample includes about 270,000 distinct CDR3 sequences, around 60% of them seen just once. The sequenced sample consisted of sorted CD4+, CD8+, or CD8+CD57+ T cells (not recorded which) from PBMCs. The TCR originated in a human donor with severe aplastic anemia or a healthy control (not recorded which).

The CDR3 region is CASSEFAGGPSYEQYF. CDR3 in DNA: TGTGCCAGCAGTGAGTTCGCGGGGGGCCCCTCCTACGAGCAGTACTTC. V and J are TRBV2 and TRBJ2-7; TRBD2 agrees at 8 bases. CDR1 SNHLY and CDR2 FYNNEI come from the germline V gene. The ends lost 3 bases at V and 0 bases at J; junction bases unmatched: 7. CDR3 size: 16 residues.